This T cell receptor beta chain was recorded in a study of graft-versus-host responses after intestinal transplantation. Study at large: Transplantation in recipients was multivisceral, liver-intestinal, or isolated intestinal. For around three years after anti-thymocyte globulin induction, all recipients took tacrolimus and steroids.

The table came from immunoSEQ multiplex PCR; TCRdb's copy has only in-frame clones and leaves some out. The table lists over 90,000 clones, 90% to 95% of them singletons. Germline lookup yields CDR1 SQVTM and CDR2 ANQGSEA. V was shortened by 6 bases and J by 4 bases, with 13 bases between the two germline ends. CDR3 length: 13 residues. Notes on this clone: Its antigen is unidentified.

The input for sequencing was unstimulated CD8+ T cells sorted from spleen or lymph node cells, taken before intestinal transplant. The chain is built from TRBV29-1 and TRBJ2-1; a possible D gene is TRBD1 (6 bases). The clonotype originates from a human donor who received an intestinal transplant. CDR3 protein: CSVLDRPYNEQFF. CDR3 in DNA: TGCAGCGTCCTAGACAGGCCGTACAATGAGCAGTTCTTC.